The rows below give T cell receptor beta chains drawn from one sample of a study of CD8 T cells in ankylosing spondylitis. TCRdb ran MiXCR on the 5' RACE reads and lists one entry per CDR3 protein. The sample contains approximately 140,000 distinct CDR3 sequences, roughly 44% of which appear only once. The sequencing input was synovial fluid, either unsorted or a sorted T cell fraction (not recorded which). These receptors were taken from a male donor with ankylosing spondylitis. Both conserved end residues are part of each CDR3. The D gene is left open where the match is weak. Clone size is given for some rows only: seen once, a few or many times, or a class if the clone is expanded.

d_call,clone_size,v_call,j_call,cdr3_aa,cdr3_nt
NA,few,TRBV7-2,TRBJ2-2,CASSLALATGELFF,TGTGCCAGCAGCTTAGCGCTAGCCACCGGGGAGCTGTTTTTT
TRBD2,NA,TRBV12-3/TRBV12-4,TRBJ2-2,CASSPRLAGGPGTGELFF,TGTGCCAGCAGTCCCAGACTAGCGGGAGGGCCTGGCACCGGGGAGCTGTTTTTT
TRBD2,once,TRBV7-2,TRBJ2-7,CASSTGTSLYEQYF,TGTGCCAGCAGCACCGGGACTAGTCTCTACGAGCAGTACTTC
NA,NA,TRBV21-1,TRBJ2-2,CASSKEPNTGELFF,TGTGCCAGCAGCAAAGAACCCAACACCGGGGAGCTGTTTTTT
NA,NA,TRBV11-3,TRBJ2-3,CASSFPHRESDTQYF,TGTGCCAGCAGCTTCCCGCACAGGGAGTCAGATACGCAGTATTTT
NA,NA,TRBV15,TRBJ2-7,CATSRDFWYEQYF,TGTGCCACCAGCAGAGATTTTTGGTACGAGCAGTACTTC
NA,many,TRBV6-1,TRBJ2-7,CASSEATGSRSEQYF,TGTGCCAGCAGTGAAGCGACCGGGAGCAGGTCCGAGCAGTACTTC
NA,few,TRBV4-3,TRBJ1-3,CASSQDGLPGNTIYF,TGCGCCAGCAGCCAAGATGGACTCCCTGGAAACACCATATATTTT
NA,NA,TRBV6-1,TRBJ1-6,CASSMEIIRMGSYNSPLHF,TGTGCCAGCAGTATGGAGATCATTAGGATGGGCTCCTATAATTCACCCCTCCACTTT
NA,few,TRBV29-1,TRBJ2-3,CSVGLVPSDTQYF,TGCAGCGTTGGTCTAGTGCCTTCAGATACGCAGTATTTT
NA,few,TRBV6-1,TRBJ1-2,CASSELGGREWNGYTF,TGTGCCAGCAGTGAACTCGGTGGCAGGGAATGGAATGGCTACACCTTC
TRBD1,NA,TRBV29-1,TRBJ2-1,CSVPGQSSYNEQFF,TGCAGCGTGCCGGGACAGAGCTCCTACAATGAGCAGTTCTTC
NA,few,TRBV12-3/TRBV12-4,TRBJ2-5,CASSDRIEQETQYF,TGTGCCAGCAGTGACAGGATTGAACAAGAGACCCAGTACTTC
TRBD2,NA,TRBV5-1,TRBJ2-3,CASSSPREAGADTQYF,TGCGCCAGCAGCTCCCCTCGGGAGGCGGGCGCAGATACGCAGTATTTT
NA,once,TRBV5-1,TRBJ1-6,CASSFHRLVGYSPLHF,TGCGCCAGCAGCTTCCATCGGCTGGTGGGATATTCACCCCTCCACTTT